This is a list of T cell receptor beta chains from one sample in a study of blood T cell repertoires in COVID-19. Libraries were prepared by immunoSEQ multiplex PCR; TCRdb keeps only in-frame clonotypes and omits some of them. The table shows 200,000 to 250,000 clones, with just under 90% occurring only once. The source material was PBMCs or T cells enriched from blood (not recorded which). Every receptor here comes from a man in his thirties or forties who had recovered from COVID-19. Both conserved end residues are part of each CDR3. The D gene is left open where the match is weak. Rows give clone size only sometimes, using once, few, many, or a class for an expanded clone.

CDR3 length: 16; clone size: .; D gene: TRBD1; V gene: TRBV7-7; J gene: TRBJ2-3; CDR3 DNA: TGTGCTAGCAGCTTAGTCAGGGGGACAGGCACAGATACGCAGTATTTT; CDR3 protein: CASSLVRGTGTDTQYF
CDR3 length: 12; clone size: .; D gene: .; V gene: TRBV6-5; J gene: TRBJ1-1; CDR3 DNA: TGTGCCAGCAGTCAGTTACCAGAAGAAGCTTTCTTT; CDR3 protein: CASSQLPEEAFF
CDR3 length: 18; clone size: .; D gene: TRBD2; V gene: TRBV9; J gene: TRBJ2-3; CDR3 DNA: TGTGCCAGCAGCGTAGAGTATGGTCGCGGGAGGGCGACAGATACGCAGTATTTT; CDR3 protein: CASSVEYGRGRATDTQYF
CDR3 length: 15; clone size: few; D gene: TRBD1; V gene: TRBV2; J gene: TRBJ2-7; CDR3 DNA: TGTGCCAGCACCCCGGGACAGGGGGCGAAGTACGAGCAGTACTTC; CDR3 protein: CASTPGQGAKYEQYF
CDR3 length: 15; clone size: .; D gene: .; V gene: TRBV30; J gene: TRBJ1-5; CDR3 DNA: TGTGCCTGGAGTGTACGGTCAGGGAGCAATCAGCCCCAGCATTTT; CDR3 protein: CAWSVRSGSNQPQHF
CDR3 length: 12; clone size: once; D gene: .; V gene: TRBV30; J gene: TRBJ2-5; CDR3 DNA: TGTGCCTGGAGCGCAGGTCGAGAGACCCAGTACTTC; CDR3 protein: CAWSAGRETQYF
CDR3 length: 14; clone size: .; D gene: .; V gene: TRBV7-8; J gene: TRBJ1-2; CDR3 DNA: TGTGCCAGCAGCCGAGACCAGGTTAACTATGGCTACACCTTC; CDR3 protein: CASSRDQVNYGYTF
CDR3 length: 13; clone size: .; D gene: TRBD1; V gene: TRBV19; J gene: TRBJ2-7; CDR3 DNA: TGTGCCAGTAGTATTGCAGGGGGCGACGAGCAGTACTTC; CDR3 protein: CASSIAGGDEQYF
CDR3 length: 13; clone size: .; D gene: .; V gene: TRBV18; J gene: TRBJ1-4; CDR3 DNA: TGTGCCAGCTCGACAGCAACTAATGAAAAACTGTTTTTT; CDR3 protein: CASSTATNEKLFF
CDR3 length: 16; clone size: .; D gene: .; V gene: TRBV28; J gene: TRBJ1-5; CDR3 DNA: TGTGCCAGCAGTTTATGGACGACAGGCCGCAATCAGCCCCAGCATTTT; CDR3 protein: CASSLWTTGRNQPQHF
CDR3 length: 11; clone size: .; D gene: .; V gene: TRBV6-5; J gene: TRBJ2-7; CDR3 DNA: TGTGCCAGCAGCCGAGACAGAGAGCAGTACTTC; CDR3 protein: CASSRDREQYF
CDR3 length: 14; clone size: .; D gene: .; V gene: TRBV19; J gene: TRBJ1-1; CDR3 DNA: TGTGCCAGTAGGTCAGACAGTAAGAACACTGAAGCTTTCTTT; CDR3 protein: CASRSDSKNTEAFF
CDR3 length: 15; clone size: .; D gene: .; V gene: TRBV5-4; J gene: TRBJ1-3; CDR3 DNA: TGTGCCAGCAGCCAGGACACTTACTCTGGAAACACCATATATTTT; CDR3 protein: CASSQDTYSGNTIYF
CDR3 length: 15; clone size: .; D gene: TRBD2; V gene: TRBV7-2; J gene: TRBJ2-7; CDR3 DNA: TGTGCCAGCAGCTTGGGCGCGGGGGGGCCCTACGAGCAGTACTTC; CDR3 protein: CASSLGAGGPYEQYF
CDR3 length: 20; clone size: .; D gene: TRBD2; V gene: TRBV9; J gene: TRBJ2-1; CDR3 DNA: TGTGCCAGCAGCCCACGCCCCGGGACTAGCGGGGGGGAGACCTACAATGAGCAGTTCTTC; CDR3 protein: CASSPRPGTSGGETYNEQFF
CDR3 length: 18; clone size: .; D gene: TRBD2; V gene: TRBV12-5; J gene: TRBJ2-2; CDR3 DNA: TGTGCTAGTGGTTTGGATCTTGGGGGACTAGAGGGGACCGGGGAGCTGTTTTTT; CDR3 protein: CASGLDLGGLEGTGELFF
CDR3 length: 17; clone size: once; D gene: TRBD1; V gene: TRBV3-1/TRBV3-2; J gene: TRBJ2-4; CDR3 DNA: TGTGCCAGCAGCCAAGATCGACCGGGACAGGGGGCAAACATTCAGTACTTC; CDR3 protein: CASSQDRPGQGANIQYF
CDR3 length: 17; clone size: .; D gene: TRBD1; V gene: TRBV7-9; J gene: TRBJ1-2; CDR3 DNA: TGTGCCAGCAGCTTAGTGGGACAGGGGGCTCCCGAATATGGCTACACCTTC; CDR3 protein: CASSLVGQGAPEYGYTF
CDR3 length: 15; clone size: .; D gene: .; V gene: TRBV5-1; J gene: TRBJ1-4; CDR3 DNA: TGCGCCAGTGCGCAGTGGGGCGCGTTCGGGGAAAAACTGTTTTTT; CDR3 protein: CASAQWGAFGEKLFF
CDR3 length: 15; clone size: .; D gene: TRBD1; V gene: TRBV29-1; J gene: TRBJ1-1; CDR3 DNA: TGCAGCGTCCGGGGGACAGGGGGCGCCGAGCCTGAAGCTTTCTTT; CDR3 protein: CSVRGTGGAEPEAFF
CDR3 length: 16; clone size: .; D gene: .; V gene: TRBV2; J gene: TRBJ1-6; CDR3 DNA: TGTGCCAGCAGGGATTCGGCGGCACTCTATAATTCACCCCTCCACTTT; CDR3 protein: CASRDSAALYNSPLHF
CDR3 length: 14; clone size: .; D gene: .; V gene: TRBV9; J gene: TRBJ2-3; CDR3 DNA: TGTGCCAGCAGCCCAGAGGTGAGGGTAGATACGCAGTATTTT; CDR3 protein: CASSPEVRVDTQYF